The clone carrying this T cell receptor beta chain was counted a few times. No antigen is known for it. Averaging about 120 mL, one heparinised blood draw was given by each donor. The germline CDR1 and CDR2 sequences are SGHDT and YYEEEE. The trim removed 4 bases at V and 8 bases at J, leaving 6 bases unmatched. The CDR3 is 13 residues long. The data originate from a study of beta chain features in type 1 diabetes. Study observations and caveats: A moderate, significant TCRB CDR3 shortening appeared in type 1 diabetes across four CD4+ subsets. PCR may have favored shorter templates equally in patients and controls.

Sequenced material consisted of expressed TCRB transcripts (all of the isolated RNA was reverse transcribed). Generated by immunoSEQ multiplex PCR, the TCRdb table keeps only in-frame clones and is missing some. The repertoire holds some 250,000 clones, under 13% seen once, with over 0.015% in the top ten. The chain employs TRBV5-6 and TRBJ1-2, with TRBD1 matching 9 bases. This clonotype was sampled from a young man with type 1 diabetes. Sequencing was done on a sample of naive CD4+ T cells from blood. The CDR3: CASSRDRATGYTF. CDR3 in DNA: TGTGCCAGCAGCCGGGACAGGGCGACGGGCTACACCTTC. The entire variable domain, with the rest obtained from reference TRBV5-6 and TRBJ1-2, is as follows: DAGVTQSPTHLIKTRGQQVTLRCSPKSGHDTVSWYQQALGQGPQFIFQYYEEEERQRGNFPDRFSGHQFPNYSSELNVNALLLGDSALYLCASSRDRATGYTFGSGTRLTVV.